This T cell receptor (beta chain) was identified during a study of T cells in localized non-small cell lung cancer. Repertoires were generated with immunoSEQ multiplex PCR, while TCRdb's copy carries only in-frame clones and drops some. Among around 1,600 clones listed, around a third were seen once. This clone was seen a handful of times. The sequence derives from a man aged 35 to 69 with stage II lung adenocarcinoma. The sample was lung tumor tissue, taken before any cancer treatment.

CDR3 sequence (DNA): TGTGCCATCAATAACGCCGGGACTAGTGTCAACACCGGGGAGCTGTTTTTT. Translation gives CAINNAGTSVNTGELFF. The V gene is TRBV6-8, the J gene TRBJ2-2; 8 bases match TRBD2. Germline CDR1 and CDR2: MNHGY and SAAAGT. The CDR3 sequence is 17 residues long. V was pared by 10 bases and J by 2 bases, with 15 bases of the junction left unmatched.